Each of the 15 T cell receptor beta chains below was sequenced from the same sample in a study of blood T cell repertoires in COVID-19. TCRdb's table, derived via immunoSEQ multiplex PCR, lists solely in-frame clones and lacks some. The table records roughly 410,000 clones, 89% of them present only once. Input material: peripheral blood. Source of these receptors: a woman between 40 and 55 years old with COVID-19, enrolled during active disease.

This clone has a handful of counts. The chain couples TRBV18 to TRBJ1-4, with TRBD1 as a possible D gene (5 bases). This CDR3 has 18 amino acids. Trimming removed 2 bases at V and 8 bases at J, with 24 bases between. Germline CDR1 is KGHSH and CDR2 is LQKENI. The CDR3 DNA is TGTGCCAGCTCACCAATTCACGTCGGGGGAGGGCTTGGAGAAAAACTGTTTTTT. Its protein product is CASSPIHVGGGLGEKLFF.

This clone has a single count. This chain connects TRBV18 to TRBJ1-1; maybe TRBD1 (6 bases). This CDR3 has 15 amino acids. Germline V gives CDR1 KGHSH, CDR2 LQKENI. The germline V and J ends were trimmed by 4 bases and 0 bases, with 12 bases remaining between them. CDR3 sequence (DNA): TGTGCCAGCTCACTATCGACAGGTGTGAACACTGAAGCTTTCTTT. Its translation is CASSLSTGVNTEAFF.

This sequence joins TRBV7-2 and TRBJ2-1; a possible D gene is TRBD2 (6 bases). The germline CDR1 and CDR2 sequences are SGHTA and FQGNSA. V was trimmed by 5 bases and J by 1 base, leaving 12 bases between them. The length of the CDR3 is 15 residues. Here the CDR3 reads CASSLLGGSYNEQFF. The CDR3 DNA follows: TGTGCCAGCAGCCTACTCGGGGGTTCCTACAATGAGCAGTTCTTC. The whole variable domain, filled in from reference TRBV7-2 and TRBJ2-1, reads GAGVSQSPSNKVTEKGKDVELRCDPISGHTALYWYRQSLGQGLEFLIYFQGNSAPDKSGLPSDRFSAERTGGSVSTLTIQRTQQEDSAVYLCASSLLGGSYNEQFFGPGTRLTVL.

The V and J genes are TRBV7-9 and TRBJ1-1; 7 nucleotides line up with TRBD1. The V gene's germline CDR1 is SEHNR and CDR2 FQNEAQ (reference sequence). The CDR3 covers 15 residues. J gave up 5 bases and V 5 bases, and 11 bases lay outside the gene matches. CDR3 loop: CASSPTAGGETEAFF. Written as DNA, the CDR3 is TGTGCCAGCAGCCCGACGGCAGGGGGAGAAACTGAAGCTTTCTTT.

V usage is TRBV5-1 and J usage is TRBJ2-1; 9 positions agree with TRBD2. Germline CDR1 reads SGHRS; CDR2 reads YFSETQ. CDR3 length: 19 residues. J gave up 0 bases and V 0 bases, and 10 bases lay outside the gene matches. CDR3 region: CASSLGLAVPLSSYNEQFF. The CDR3 DNA follows: TGCGCCAGCAGCTTGGGACTAGCGGTTCCTCTAAGCTCCTACAATGAGCAGTTCTTC.

As to this clone: The junction departs from germline at one end; a sequencing error may be responsible. CDR3 region: CASRPTSGGPVTRELFF. The CDR3 DNA sequence: TGTGCCAGTAGACCCACTAGCGGGGGGCCCGTCACCCGGGAGCTGTTTTTT. The V call is TRBV19, the J call TRBJ2-2; 12 bases map to TRBD2. CDR3 size: 17 residues. The V gene's germline CDR1 is LNHDA and CDR2 SQIVND (reference sequence).

V gene TRBV27 combines with J gene TRBJ1-5, with a tentative D call TRBD1 (5 bases). The ends were cut back, 4 bases at V and 1 base at J, with 8 bases in the middle. This CDR3 region has 14 residues. Germline loops: CDR1 MNHEY, CDR2 SMNVEV (reference sequence). The CDR3 here is CASSYQGSNQPQHF. The CDR3 DNA is TGTGCCAGCAGTTACCAGGGAAGCAATCAGCCCCAGCATTTT.

This chain links TRBV2 with TRBJ1-4; D gene unclear. The CDR3 runs 15 residues. The V gene's germline CDR1 is SNHLY and CDR2 FYNNEI. Trimming cost V 6 bases and J 6 bases, with 17 bases left between them. The CDR3 is CASRRGLWNDEKLFF. For the CDR3, the DNA is TGTGCCAGCAGGCGGGGTTTATGGAACGATGAAAAACTGTTTTTT. Supplemented by reference TRBV2 and TRBJ1-4, the full variable domain reads EPEVTQTPSHQVTQMGQEVILRCVPISNHLYFYWYRQILGQKVEFLVSFYNNEISEKSEIFDDQFSVERPDGSNFTLKIRSTKLEDSAMYFCASRRGLWNDEKLFFGSGTQLSVL.

The table lists this clone with a few counts. This chain joins TRBV28 and TRBJ2-7; TRBD1 might be the D (5 bases). With 6 bases removed from V and 2 bases from J, the gap between germline ends came to 11 bases. Germline V lookup: CDR1 MDHEN, CDR2 SYDVKM. This CDR3 has 13 amino acids. CDR3 nucleotide sequence: TGTGCCAGCAGACTCGACAGAACCTACGAGCAGTACTTC. Translation: CASRLDRTYEQYF.

The chain joins TRBV5-1 to TRBJ2-2; 7 nucleotides line up with TRBD2. With 7 bases clipped from V and 2 bases from J, the junction kept 8 bases outside the gene matches. Germline V CDR1 and CDR2: SGHRS, YFSETQ. CDR3 length: 15 amino acids. CDR3 loop: CASALRGVNTGELFF. In DNA form, the CDR3 reads TGCGCCAGCGCACTCCGGGGGGTAAACACCGGGGAGCTGTTTTTT.

This clone was found once. The chain links TRBV9 to TRBJ2-5; 12 bases are shared with TRBD2. The V gene end was trimmed by 4 bases and the J gene end by 5 bases; junction bases not matched to a gene: 9. Germline CDR1 reads SGDLS; CDR2 reads YYNGEE. The CDR3 contains 16 residues. The CDR3 protein is CASSPLAGGPGETQYF. DNA for the CDR3: TGTGCCAGCAGCCCGCTAGCGGGGGGGCCCGGGGAGACCCAGTACTTC.

The chain has TRBV24-1 and TRBJ2-5; D might be TRBD1 (5 bases). CDR1 is KGHDR, CDR2 SFDVKD, per germline. V lost 2 bases and J lost 4, with 10 bases in between. The CDR3 runs to 14 residues. CDR3 bases: TGTGCCACCAGTGATTCAGGGCCGGGAGAGACCCAGTACTTC. Amino acids: CATSDSGPGETQYF.

The V and J genes are TRBV30 and TRBJ2-7, with D possibly TRBD2 on 5 matching bases. V lost 4 bases to trimming and J lost 3 bases, with 16 bases between them. Germline V CDR1 and CDR2: GTSNPN, SVGIG (reference sequence). The CDR3 consists of 14 residues. The CDR3 coding sequence is TGTGCCTGGAATAAACTTGAGGGAATCTACGAGCAGTACTTC. Its translation: CAWNKLEGIYEQYF. Full variable domain (remainder filled in from reference TRBV30 and TRBJ2-7): SQTIHQWPATLVQPVGSPLSLECTVEGTSNPNLYWYRQAAGRGLQLLFYSVGIGQISSEVPQNLSASRPQDRQFILSSKKLLLSDSGFYLCAWNKLEGIYEQYFGPGTRLTVT.

This chain uses TRBV29-1 with TRBJ2-7; 7 bases are shared with TRBD1. CDR1 is SQVTM, CDR2 ANQGSEA, per germline. The ends lost 7 bases at V and 0 bases at J; junction bases unmatched: 12. The CDR3 has 15 residues. CDR3 in DNA: TGCAGCGCTTCTACAGGGACAGCGAGCTCCTACGAGCAGTACTTC. It specifies CSASTGTASSYEQYF.

The J gene is TRBJ2-7, the V gene TRBV28, with a possible D match to TRBD2 (5 bases). Trimming removed 5 bases from V and 3 bases from J, with 17 bases in between. The CDR3 has 15 residues. Germline CDR1 and CDR2: MDHEN and SYDVKM. CDR3 sequence: CASSPRTARDYEQYF. The CDR3 coding sequence is TGTGCCAGCAGTCCCCGGACTGCCCGGGACTACGAGCAGTACTTC.